A single sample is the source of the 26 T cell receptor beta chains below, sequenced in a study of breast tumors, draining lymph nodes, adjacent tissues. In TCRdb, the multiplex PCR reads were re-called with MiXCR into one record per CDR3 protein. This table holds under 300,000 distinct CDR3 sequences, less than 40% found once. Breast cancer patients provided tissue from their axillary draining lymph nodes. Sequencing used axillary lymph node tissue. The origin of the receptors is a female donor with breast cancer. Some clones in this sample may be carry-over from other donors' samples.

This clonotype came up many times. The rearrangement links TRBV9 to TRBJ2-1, with D possibly TRBD1 on 5 matching bases. V was pared by 3 bases and J by 4 bases, with 8 bases between. The CDR3 is made up of 13 amino acids. From germline, CDR1 is SGDLS and CDR2 YYNGEE. The chain's CDR3 is CASSAQVYNEQFF. CDR3 DNA: TGTGCCAGCAGCGCACAGGTTTACAATGAGCAGTTCTTC.

The V and J genes are TRBV28 and TRBJ1-5, with D possibly being TRBD1 (5 bases). The germline gives CDR1 MDHEN, CDR2 SYDVKM. This CDR3 has 13 residues. Deletions cut 6 bases from V and 6 bases from J, with 12 bases between. CDR3 loop: CASRPGWGQPQHF. CDR3 coding DNA: TGTGCCAGCAGACCAGGGTGGGGTCAGCCCCAGCATTTT.

The chain recombines TRBV7-9 with TRBJ1-2, with D possibly matching TRBD1 (6 bases). V lost 7 bases to trimming and J lost 14 bases, with 14 bases between them. Germline CDR1 reads SEHNR; CDR2 reads FQNEAQ (reference sequence). The CDR3 is 10 amino acids. CDR3: CASIRTAHTF. The CDR3 coding sequence is TGTGCCAGCATCCGGACAGCTCATACCTTC. The whole variable domain, filled in from reference TRBV7-9 and TRBJ1-2, reads DTGVSQNPRHKITKRGQNVTFRCDPISEHNRLYWYRQTLGQGPEFLTYFQNEAQLEKSRLLSDRFSAERPKGSFSTLEIQRTEQGDSAMYLCASIRTAHTFGSGTRLTVV.

This clonotype was counted ten times or more. V gene TRBV6-1 combines with J gene TRBJ2-3, with 9 bases matching TRBD1. The CDR3 contains 17 residues. Germline V gives CDR1 MNHNS, CDR2 SASEGT. The V segment lost 6 bases and the J segment 2 bases; nucleotides outside the gene matches: 12. CDR3 coding DNA: TGTGCCAGCAGGCGGGACAGGGCAGGGGGACCCACAGATACGCAGTATTTT. This encodes CASRRDRAGGPTDTQYF.

This clonotype occurred many times. The chain links TRBV19 to TRBJ2-2, with 8 bases matching TRBD2. The V gene end was trimmed by 3 bases and the J gene end by 2 bases; junction bases not matched to a gene: 5. Per germline, CDR1 LNHDA and CDR2 SQIVND (reference sequence). The CDR3 extends over 16 amino acids. Here the CDR3 reads CASSITGGVNTGELFF. In DNA, the CDR3 is TGTGCCAGTAGTATCACGGGAGGGGTCAACACCGGGGAGCTGTTTTTT.

This clonotype has ten or more counts. The genes are TRBV15 and TRBJ1-2; D not resolved. The germline V gene encodes CDR1 LNHNV and CDR2 YYDKDF (reference sequence). The CDR3 is made up of 14 amino acids. Trimming took 1 base from V and 8 from J, leaving 14 bases between them. The DNA of the CDR3 is TGTGCCACCAGCAGAGGCACAGAGCAGGAGGGCTACACCTTC. Amino acid sequence: CATSRGTEQEGYTF.

This clonotype was seen at least ten times. This rearrangement joins TRBV20-1 to TRBJ2-5, with TRBD2 as a possible D gene (5 bases). Germline CDR1 is DFQATT and CDR2 is SNEGSKA (reference sequence). V dropped 7 bases and J dropped 5 bases, with 14 bases sitting between them. The CDR3 totals 12 residues. CDR3 loop: CSVGGYGETQYF. CDR3 nucleotides: TGCAGTGTGGGCGGGTATGGCGAGACCCAGTACTTC.

The table lists this clonotype with many counts. The V gene is TRBV15, the J gene TRBJ2-3; weak D call: TRBD2 (5 bases). The CDR3 extends over 13 amino acids. Germline V gives CDR1 LNHNV, CDR2 YYDKDF (reference sequence). The V and J ends lost 1 base and 3 bases respectively, with 5 bases between them. The CDR3 loop reads CATSRAGTDTQYF. The CDR3, as DNA: TGTGCCACCAGCAGAGCGGGAACAGATACGCAGTATTTT.

Ten or more counts support this clonotype. This rearrangement joins TRBV2 to TRBJ2-3, with 8 bases lining up with TRBD1. The CDR3 extends over 15 amino acids. The V gene end was trimmed by 7 bases and the J gene end by 2 bases; junction bases not matched to a gene: 8. The germline gives CDR1 SNHLY, CDR2 FYNNEI. The CDR3 reads CASNPRDRTTDTQYF. CDR3 in DNA: TGTGCCAGCAACCCCCGGGACAGGACCACAGATACGCAGTATTTT.

This clonotype was recorded many times. The CDR3 sequence is CASSYQGEFEKLFF. CDR3 DNA sequence: TGTGCCAGCAGCTACCAGGGAGAGTTTGAAAAACTGTTTTTT. This chain links TRBV3-1 with TRBJ1-4, with D perhaps TRBD1 (5 bases). Trimming shortened V by 5 bases and J by 7 bases, and 14 bases separated the two germline ends. The CDR3 contains 14 residues. Germline V gene lookup returns CDR1 LGHDT and CDR2 YNNKEL (reference sequence).

The rearrangement uses TRBV20-1 and TRBJ1-2; D is ambiguous. CDR3 size: 14 residues. The V end lost 0 bases, the J end lost 4 bases, and 12 bases lay between the germline ends. CDR1 is DFQATT and CDR2 is SNEGSKA in the germline V gene (reference sequence). The CDR3 nucleotides are TGCAGTGCTAGAGACTGGTCTAGCTCCTATGGCTACACCTTC. Its protein is CSARDWSSSYGYTF.

The chain links TRBV6-1 to TRBJ2-5, with a tentative D call TRBD1 (6 bases). The CDR3 is 12 amino acids. V gave up 7 bases and J gave up 7 bases, with 13 bases separating them. Germline loops: CDR1 MNHNS, CDR2 SASEGT. The CDR3 loop reads CASNHEGGTQYF. The CDR3 DNA reads as TGTGCCAGCAACCACGAAGGGGGGACCCAGTACTTC.

In this sample, this clonotype turned up a few times. The CDR3 loop is CASSNRGGQGGANVLTF. CDR3 coding DNA: TGTGCCAGCAGTAACCGGGGGGGTCAGGGTGGGGCCAACGTCCTGACTTTC. The chain combines TRBV12-3 or TRBV12-4 with TRBJ2-6; 8 bases line up with TRBD2. The CDR3 extends over 17 amino acids. V shed 5 bases and J 3 bases; nucleotides not matched to a gene: 9.

In DNA, the CDR3 is TGTGCCAGCAGCTCCCCCCTAGGACAGGCGGATACGCAGTTCTTC. It is translated as CASSSPLGQADTQFF. The V and J genes are TRBV7-9 and TRBJ2-1; 7 bases are shared with TRBD1. J gave up 12 bases and V 4 bases, and 15 bases lay outside the gene matches. The germline CDR1 and CDR2 sequences are SEHNR and FQNEAQ (reference sequence). The CDR3 runs 15 residues.

The chain recombines TRBV6-2 or TRBV6-3 with TRBJ1-2, with TRBD1 identical over 10 bases. The V and J ends lost 8 bases and 8 bases, in that order; junction bases with no gene match: 17. Germline V gene lookup returns CDR1 MNHEY and CDR2 SVGEGT. The CDR3 length is 16 residues. CDR3 DNA: TGTGCCAGCCGCCGGGACAGGGGAACTGGGCCGCGGGGCTACACCTTC. Encoded protein: CASRRDRGTGPRGYTF.

Ten or more counts support this clonotype. The CDR3 sequence is CASSPGKYNSPLHF. In DNA, the CDR3 is TGTGCCAGCAGTCCCGGGAAGTATAATTCACCCCTCCACTTT. The chain carries TRBV6-6 and TRBJ1-6; D uncertain. The germline V gene has CDR1 MNHNY and CDR2 SVGAGI (reference sequence). The CDR3 consists of 14 residues. V lost 5 bases and J lost 4, with 9 bases in between.

This chain joins TRBV7-2 and TRBJ1-6; TRBD1 agrees at 8 bases. The CDR3 is 15 residues long. With V trimmed by 3 bases and J by 9 bases, 7 bases remained unmatched. Germline CDR1 is SGHTA and CDR2 is FQGNSA. Written as DNA, the CDR3 is TGTGCCAGCAGCTTTTCCGGGACAGGCTTTTCACCCCTCCACTTT. Protein: CASSFSGTGFSPLHF.

This clonotype occurred many times. This chain links TRBV9 with TRBJ1-4; D may be TRBD1 (6 bases). The germline gives CDR1 SGDLS, CDR2 YYNGEE. V lost 0 bases, J lost 8 bases, and 11 bases lay in between. CDR3 size: 14 residues. The CDR3 here is CASSVGTGQEKLFF. In DNA form, the CDR3 reads TGTGCCAGCAGCGTAGGAACAGGACAGGAAAAACTGTTTTTT.

This clonotype came up many times. The chain carries TRBV7-2 and TRBJ1-2; D call uncertain. CDR1 SGHTA and CDR2 FQGNSA come from the germline V gene. The V gene lost 3 bases and the J gene lost 7 bases, with 12 bases spanning the gap. The CDR3 is 13 residues long. The CDR3 sequence is CASSFSGLVGYTF. The CDR3 coding sequence is TGTGCCAGCAGCTTCTCCGGACTGGTTGGCTACACCTTC.

At least ten counts were recorded for this clonotype. CDR3 in DNA: TGTGCCAGTATCCGGTTCTTCTACGAGCAGTACTTC. This encodes CASIRFFYEQYF. The chain carries TRBV19 and TRBJ2-7; D is ambiguous. This CDR3 is built from 12 residues. CDR1 LNHDA and CDR2 SQIVND come from the germline V gene (reference sequence). V was clipped by 7 bases and J by 3 bases, with 10 bases between them.

On this clonotype itself: The junction does not match germline at one end; this may be a read error. The CDR3 is CASSLTSGRIGYNGQFF. CDR3 DNA: TGTGCCAGCAGCTTGACTAGCGGGAGGATCGGCTACAATGGGCAGTTCTTC. This chain connects TRBV7-3 to TRBJ2-1; 13 bases map to TRBD2. CDR1 and CDR2 from the germline V gene are SGHTA and FQGTGA. The CDR3 consists of 17 residues.

This clonotype was seen a few times. The rearrangement links TRBV27 to TRBJ1-4, with TRBD1 matching over 10 bases. Germline lookup yields CDR1 MNHEY and CDR2 SMNVEV (reference sequence). This CDR3 contains 14 residues. Trimming took 7 bases from V and 6 from J; bases not matched to a gene: 5. The CDR3 loop reads CASTPGTGDEKLFF. In nucleotides, the CDR3 is TGTGCCAGCACCCCCGGGACAGGGGATGAAAAACTGTTTTTT.

This clonotype was observed many times. The V gene is TRBV5-1, the J gene TRBJ1-4; D is perhaps TRBD1 (6 bases). The length of the CDR3 is 14 residues. Germline V CDR1 and CDR2: SGHRS, YFSETQ. Trimming removed 4 bases at V and 4 bases at J, with 11 bases between. CDR3 nucleotides: TGCGCCAGCAGCGTCGGACAGTTTAATGAAAAACTGTTTTTT. It translates to CASSVGQFNEKLFF.

This clonotype has at least ten counts. The rearrangement uses TRBV19 and TRBJ1-4; TRBD1 agrees at 7 bases. Germline V gene lookup returns CDR1 LNHDA and CDR2 SQIVND (reference sequence). J was trimmed by 4 bases and V by 6 bases; bases with no gene match: 11. The CDR3 extends over 16 amino acids. The CDR3 DNA reads as TGTGCCAGTAGATCTTACCGGGACAGATTTAATGAAAAACTGTTTTTT. Translating gives CASRSYRDRFNEKLFF. The full variable domain, with the rest looked up from reference TRBV19 and TRBJ1-4, is DGGITQSPKYLFRKEGQNVTLSCEQNLNHDAMYWYRQDPGQGLRLIYYSQIVNDFQKGDIAEGYSVSREKKESFPLTVTSAQKNPTAFYLCASRSYRDRFNEKLFFGSGTQLSVL.

This clonotype was seen only a few times. The chain carries TRBV6-2 or TRBV6-3 and TRBJ2-5; D gene unclear. With 2 bases removed from V and 4 bases from J, the gap between germline ends came to 2 bases. There are 11 residues in the CDR3. Germline CDR1 and CDR2: MNHEY and SVGEGT. The CDR3 sequence is CASSYPETQYF. The CDR3 coding sequence is TGTGCCAGCAGTTACCCAGAGACCCAGTACTTC.

At least ten counts were recorded for this clonotype. The gene calls are TRBV7-9 and TRBJ2-6; 9 nucleotides agree with TRBD2. Germline V gene sequence: CDR1 SEHNR, CDR2 FQNEAQ (reference sequence). The CDR3 is 17 residues long. Trimming cost V 3 bases and J 0 bases; bases outside gene matches: 3. The CDR3, as DNA: TGTGCCAGCAGCTTTAGCGGGGGTCGCTCTGGGGCCAACGTCCTGACTTTC. It specifies CASSFSGGRSGANVLTF.